This TCR beta chain comes out of a study of blood T cell repertoires in COVID-19. Study as a whole: From the United States, Italy and Spain came samples of acute and convalescent COVID-19.

In the authors' methods: The authors estimated nucleated cell counts from reference gene primer amplification. The assay was immunoSEQ multiplex PCR, and TCRdb's table has in-frame clones only and misses some. V and J calls and clone size are as listed in that table; D and trimming were resolved from the DNA. Found here are about 51,000 clones, about 86% of them singletons; the top ten hold 1% to 1.5%. The CDR3 totals 15 residues. The V gene end was trimmed by 4 bases and the J gene end by 4 bases; junction bases not matched to a gene: 8. The germline V gene has CDR1 SGDLS and CDR2 YYNGEE. Sequenced: peripheral blood. The sequence was obtained from a man between 60 and 75 years old with acute or convalescent COVID-19. J is TRBJ2-3 and V is TRBV9; 8 bases align to TRBD1. The CDR3 DNA sequence: TGTGCCAGCAGCCTTCTAGACAGGGGCCCAGATACGCAGTATTTT. Protein: CASSLLDRGPDTQYF.